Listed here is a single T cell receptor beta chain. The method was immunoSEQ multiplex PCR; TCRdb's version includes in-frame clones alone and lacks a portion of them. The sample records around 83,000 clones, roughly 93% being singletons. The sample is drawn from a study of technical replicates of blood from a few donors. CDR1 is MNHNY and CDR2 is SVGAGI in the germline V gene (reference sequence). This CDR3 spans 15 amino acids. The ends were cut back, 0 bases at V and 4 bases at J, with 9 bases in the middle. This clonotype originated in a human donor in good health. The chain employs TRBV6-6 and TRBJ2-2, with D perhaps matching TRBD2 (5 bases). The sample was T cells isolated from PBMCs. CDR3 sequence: CASSYSLEGTGELFF. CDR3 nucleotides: TGTGCCAGCAGTTACTCCCTTGAGGGCACCGGGGAGCTGTTTTTT.